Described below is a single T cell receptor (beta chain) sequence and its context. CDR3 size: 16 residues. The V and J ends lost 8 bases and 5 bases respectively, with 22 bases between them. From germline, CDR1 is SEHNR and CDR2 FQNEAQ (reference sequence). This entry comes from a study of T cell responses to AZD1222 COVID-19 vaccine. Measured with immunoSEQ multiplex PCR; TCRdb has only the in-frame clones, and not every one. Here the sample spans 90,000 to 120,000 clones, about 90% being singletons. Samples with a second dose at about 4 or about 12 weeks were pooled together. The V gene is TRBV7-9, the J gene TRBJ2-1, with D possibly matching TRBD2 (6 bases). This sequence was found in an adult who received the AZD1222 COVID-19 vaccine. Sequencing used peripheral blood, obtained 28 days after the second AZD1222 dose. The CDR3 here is CASALTPRREDNEQFF. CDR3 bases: TGTGCCAGCGCTCTCACCCCCCGGAGGGAGGACAATGAGCAGTTCTTC. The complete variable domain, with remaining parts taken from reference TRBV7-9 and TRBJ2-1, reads DTGVSQNPRHKITKRGQNVTFRCDPISEHNRLYWYRQTLGQGPEFLTYFQNEAQLEKSRLLSDRFSAERPKGSFSTLEIQRTEQGDSAMYLCASALTPRREDNEQFFGPGTRLTVL.